The following is a TCR beta chain sequence with its context. This specimen comes from a study of control samples from healthy donors and cancer patients. Germline assignment: CDR1 LGHDT and CDR2 YNNKEL (reference sequence). Germline trimming cut 5 bases from V and 4 bases from J; bases unmatched to any gene: 9. CDR3 size: 15 residues. Sequencing was performed with immunoSEQ multiplex PCR; in TCRdb, only in-frame clones are kept and a portion is missing. The repertoire has just over 80,000 clones, 85% to 90% of them found once; the top ten carry 4.5% to 7%. V is TRBV3-1 (or the pseudogene TRBV3-2) and J is TRBJ1-2; 8 bases agree with TRBD1. This receptor was obtained from a man aged 45-65 years in good health. The specimen sequenced was blood. The CDR3 protein is CASSLQGARGYGYTF. The CDR3 region has the DNA TGTGCCAGCAGCTTGCAGGGGGCGCGAGGCTATGGCTACACCTTC.